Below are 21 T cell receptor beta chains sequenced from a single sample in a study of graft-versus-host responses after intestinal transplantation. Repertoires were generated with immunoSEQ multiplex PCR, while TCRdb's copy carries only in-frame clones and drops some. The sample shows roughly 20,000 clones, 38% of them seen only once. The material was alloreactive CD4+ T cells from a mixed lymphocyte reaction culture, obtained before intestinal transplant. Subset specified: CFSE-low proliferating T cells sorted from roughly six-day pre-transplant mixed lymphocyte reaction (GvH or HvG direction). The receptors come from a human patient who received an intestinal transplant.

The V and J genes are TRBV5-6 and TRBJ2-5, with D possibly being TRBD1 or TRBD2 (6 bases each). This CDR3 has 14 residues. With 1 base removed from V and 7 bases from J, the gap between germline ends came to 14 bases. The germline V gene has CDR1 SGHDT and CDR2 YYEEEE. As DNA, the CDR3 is TGTGCCAGCAGCTTGAGGTCCAGGGGAGGGACCCAGTACTTC. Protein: CASSLRSRGGTQYF.

The CDR3 sequence is CATSRHDRKAFF. CDR3 in DNA: TGTGCCACCAGCAGACATGACAGAAAAGCTTTCTTT. The V call is TRBV15, the J call TRBJ1-1, with a weak D call TRBD1 (5 bases). V dropped 2 bases and J dropped 9 bases, with 10 bases sitting between them. CDR3 size: 12 residues. Germline V gene lookup returns CDR1 LNHNV and CDR2 YYDKDF (reference sequence).

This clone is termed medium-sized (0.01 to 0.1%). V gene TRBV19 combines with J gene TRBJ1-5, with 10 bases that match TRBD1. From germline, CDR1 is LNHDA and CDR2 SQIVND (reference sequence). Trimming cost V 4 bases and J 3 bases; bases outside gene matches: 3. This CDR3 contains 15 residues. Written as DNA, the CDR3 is TGTGCCAGTAGTAGAGACAGGGGGCTCAATCAGCCCCAGCATTTT. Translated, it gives CASSRDRGLNQPQHF.

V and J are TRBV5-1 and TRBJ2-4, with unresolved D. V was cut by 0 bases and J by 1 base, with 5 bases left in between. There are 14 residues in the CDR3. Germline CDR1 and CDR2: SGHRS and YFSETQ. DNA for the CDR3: TGCGCCAGCAGCTTGGGGGCGGCCAAAAACATTCAGTACTTC. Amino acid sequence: CASSLGAAKNIQYF.

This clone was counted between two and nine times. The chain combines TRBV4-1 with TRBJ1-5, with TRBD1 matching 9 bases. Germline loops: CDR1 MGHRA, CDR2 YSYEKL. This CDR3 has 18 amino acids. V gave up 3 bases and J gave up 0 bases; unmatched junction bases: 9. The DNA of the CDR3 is TGCGCCAGCAGCCATTCTTCCGGGACAGGGCGTAGCAATCAGCCCCAGCATTTT. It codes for CASSHSSGTGRSNQPQHF.

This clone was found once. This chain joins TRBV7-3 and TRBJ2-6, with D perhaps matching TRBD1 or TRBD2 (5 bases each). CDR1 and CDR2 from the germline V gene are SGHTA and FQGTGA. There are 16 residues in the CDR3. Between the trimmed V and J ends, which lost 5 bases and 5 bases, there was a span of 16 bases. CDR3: CASSPAGSRRANVLTF. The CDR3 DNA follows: TGTGCCAGCAGCCCCGCAGGGAGTAGGAGGGCCAACGTCCTGACTTTC.

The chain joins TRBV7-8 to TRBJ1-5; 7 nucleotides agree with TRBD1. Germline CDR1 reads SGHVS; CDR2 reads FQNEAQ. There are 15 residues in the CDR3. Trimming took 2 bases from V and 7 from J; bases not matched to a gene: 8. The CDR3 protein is CASSLQTGPKQPQHF. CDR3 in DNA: TGTGCCAGCAGCTTACAGACAGGGCCAAAACAGCCCCAGCATTTT.

The CDR3 loop is CASSRDRGHSGNTIYF. CDR3 bases: TGTGCCAGCAGCCGAGACAGGGGCCACTCTGGAAACACCATATATTTT. This sequence joins TRBV5-8 and TRBJ1-3, with 8 bases aligning to TRBD1. The junction had 6 bases not matched to a gene; V was cut back by 4 bases and J by 0 bases. Germline lookup yields CDR1 SGHTS and CDR2 YDEGEE. This CDR3 has 16 amino acids.

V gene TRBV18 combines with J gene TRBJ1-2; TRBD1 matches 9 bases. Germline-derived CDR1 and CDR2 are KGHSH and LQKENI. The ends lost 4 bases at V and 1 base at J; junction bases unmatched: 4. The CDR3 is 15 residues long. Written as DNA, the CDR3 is TGTGCCAGCTCACTCCGGACAGGGGTTAACTATGGCTACACCTTC. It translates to CASSLRTGVNYGYTF. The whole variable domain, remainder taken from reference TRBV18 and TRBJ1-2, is NAGVMQNPRHLVRRRGQEARLRCSPMKGHSHVYWYRQLPEEGLKFMVYLQKENIIDESGMPKERFSAEFPKEGPSILRIQQVVRGDSAAYFCASSLRTGVNYGYTFGSGTRLTVV.

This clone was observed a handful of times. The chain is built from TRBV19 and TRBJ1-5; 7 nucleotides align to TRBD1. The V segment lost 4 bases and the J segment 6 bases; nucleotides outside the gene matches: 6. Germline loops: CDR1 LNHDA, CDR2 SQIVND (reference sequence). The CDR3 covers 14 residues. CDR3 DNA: TGTGCCAGTAGTACCAGGGGGGTCGGTCAGCCCCAGCATTTT. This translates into CASSTRGVGQPQHF.

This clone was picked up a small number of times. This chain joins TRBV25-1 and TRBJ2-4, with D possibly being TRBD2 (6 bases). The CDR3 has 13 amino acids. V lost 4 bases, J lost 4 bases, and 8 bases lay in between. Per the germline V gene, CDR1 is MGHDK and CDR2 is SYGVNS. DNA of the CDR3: TGTGCCAGCAGTGTTAGCGGTAAAAACATTCAGTACTTC. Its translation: CASSVSGKNIQYF. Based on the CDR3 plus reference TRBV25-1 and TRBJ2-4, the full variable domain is EADIYQTPRYLVIGTGKKITLECSQTMGHDKMYWYQQDPGMELHLIHYSYGVNSTEKGDLSSESTVSRIRTEHFPLTLESARPSHTSQYLCASSVSGKNIQYFGAGTRLSVL.

In nucleotides, the CDR3 is TGTGCCTGGAGTGCGGGGGGTGATCAGCCCCAGCATTTT. This codes for CAWSAGGDQPQHF. The chain combines TRBV30 with TRBJ1-5, with a weak D call TRBD1 (5 bases). The CDR3 is made up of 13 amino acids. V lost 1 base to trimming and J lost 5 bases, with 9 bases between them. The germline CDR1 and CDR2 sequences are GTSNPN and SVGIG (reference sequence).

The CDR3 DNA reads as TGTGCCAGCAGCGTGACCGGGACAGCTCCTGGAAACACCATATATTTT. Its protein product is CASSVTGTAPGNTIYF. The rearrangement joins TRBV9 to TRBJ1-3; TRBD1 matches 7 bases. This CDR3 is 16 amino acids long. J lost 2 bases, V lost 2 bases, and 7 bases had no gene match. CDR1 SGDLS and CDR2 YYNGEE come from the germline V gene. The full variable domain, in which reference TRBV9 and TRBJ1-3 provide the parts outside the CDR3, is DSGVTQTPKHLITATGQRVTLRCSPRSGDLSVYWYQQSLDQGLQFLIQYYNGEERAKGNILERFSAQQFPDLHSELNLSSLELGDSALYFCASSVTGTAPGNTIYFGEGSWLTVV.

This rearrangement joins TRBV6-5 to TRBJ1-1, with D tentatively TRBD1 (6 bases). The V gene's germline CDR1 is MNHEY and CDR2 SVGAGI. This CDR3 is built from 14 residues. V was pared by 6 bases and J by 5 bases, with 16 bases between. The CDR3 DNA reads TGTGCCAGCAGGCTACAGGGACGGGGGACTGAAGCTTTCTTT. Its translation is CASRLQGRGTEAFF.

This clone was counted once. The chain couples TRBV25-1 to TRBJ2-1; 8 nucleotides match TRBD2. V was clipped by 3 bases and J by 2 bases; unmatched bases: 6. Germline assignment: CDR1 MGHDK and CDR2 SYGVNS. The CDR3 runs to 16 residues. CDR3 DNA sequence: TGTGCCAGCAGTGACCCGGGGGGGAACACCTACAATGAGCAGTTCTTC. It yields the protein CASSDPGGNTYNEQFF. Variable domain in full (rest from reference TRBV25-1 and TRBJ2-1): EADIYQTPRYLVIGTGKKITLECSQTMGHDKMYWYQQDPGMELHLIHYSYGVNSTEKGDLSSESTVSRIRTEHFPLTLESARPSHTSQYLCASSDPGGNTYNEQFFGPGTRLTVL.

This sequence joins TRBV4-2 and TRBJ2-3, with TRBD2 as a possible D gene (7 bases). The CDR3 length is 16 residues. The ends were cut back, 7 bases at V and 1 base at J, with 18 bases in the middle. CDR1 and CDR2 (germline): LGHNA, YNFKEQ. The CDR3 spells CASTGSRGPRTDTQYF. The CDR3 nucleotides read TGTGCCAGCACCGGTTCGCGGGGGCCCCGCACAGATACGCAGTATTTT.

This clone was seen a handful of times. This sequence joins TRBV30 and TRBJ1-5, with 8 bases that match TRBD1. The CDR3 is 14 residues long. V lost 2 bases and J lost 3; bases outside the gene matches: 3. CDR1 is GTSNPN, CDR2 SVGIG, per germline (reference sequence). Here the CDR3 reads CAWSKDRVNQPQHF. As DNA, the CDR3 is TGTGCCTGGAGTAAGGACAGGGTCAATCAGCCCCAGCATTTT.

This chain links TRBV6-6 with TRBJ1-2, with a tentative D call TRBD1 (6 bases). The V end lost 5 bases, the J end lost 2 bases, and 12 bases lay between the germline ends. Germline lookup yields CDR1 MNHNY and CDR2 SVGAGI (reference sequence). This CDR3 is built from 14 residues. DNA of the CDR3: TGTGCCAGCAGTGCACAGGGAAGCAACTATGGCTACACCTTC. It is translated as CASSAQGSNYGYTF.

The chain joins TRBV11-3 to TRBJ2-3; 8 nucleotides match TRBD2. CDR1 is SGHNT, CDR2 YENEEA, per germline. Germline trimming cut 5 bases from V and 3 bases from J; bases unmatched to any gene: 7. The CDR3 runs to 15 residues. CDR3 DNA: TGTGCCAGCAGCCCCCGGGGGGGGTGGACAGATACGCAGTATTTT. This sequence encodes CASSPRGGWTDTQYF.

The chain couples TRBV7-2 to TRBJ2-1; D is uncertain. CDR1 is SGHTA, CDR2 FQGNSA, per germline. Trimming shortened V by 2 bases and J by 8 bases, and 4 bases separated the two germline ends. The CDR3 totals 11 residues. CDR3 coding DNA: TGTGCCAGCAGCTTAATCTATGAGCAGTTCTTC. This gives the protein CASSLIYEQFF.

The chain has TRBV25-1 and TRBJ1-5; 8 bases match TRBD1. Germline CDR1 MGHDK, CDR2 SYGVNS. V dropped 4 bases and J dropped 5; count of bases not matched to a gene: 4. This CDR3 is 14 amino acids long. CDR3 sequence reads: CASSGTGWYQPQHF. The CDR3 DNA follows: TGTGCCAGCAGTGGGACAGGGTGGTATCAGCCCCAGCATTTT.